This T cell receptor (beta chain) stems from a study of shared T cell receptors in the human thymus. Sequencing used immunoSEQ multiplex PCR; TCRdb keeps in-frame clones, though not all of them. The table has roughly 500,000 clones, 75% to 80% seen once. There are 23 residues in the CDR3. This same sample was also taken into another study, of human thymus T cells. Per that paper: The donor group consisted of healthy Finnish infants who were having corrective surgery for congenital heart defects. Corrective heart surgery yielded resections, and these provided the thymus tissue.

V and J are TRBV12-2 and TRBJ2-7; the D call in the table, TRBD1, was not verified against the DNA. TRBV12-2 is designated a pseudogene. Sequencing used thymocytes. The TCR was taken from a boy younger than two with a congenital heart defect. CDR3: CASRPSPKPYVVIRDRPTYEQYF. For the CDR3, the DNA is TGTGCAAGTCGCCCGAGCCCAAAACCCTACGTGGTCATACGGGACAGGCCAACCTACGAGCAGTACTTC.